This T cell receptor (beta chain) was observed in a study of cytomegalovirus exposure and HLA in healthy donors. Study-wide results and limits: In an earlier analysis, most TCR beta V segments were productive about 87% or about 30% of the time.

A multiplex PCR was run with 60 Vbeta primers and 13 Jbeta primers. Here immunoSEQ multiplex PCR was the method, and the copy in TCRdb shows in-frame clones only, minus some. The sample has about 140,000 clones; 82% are singletons. The donors comprised healthy bone marrow donors. Trimming at V came to 0 bases and at J to 5 bases, leaving 7 bases not matched to a gene. The germline gives CDR1 SGHRS, CDR2 YFSETQ. The CDR3 totals 15 residues. This clone has only a few counts. Its antigen is still unknown. The sequence came from a woman aged 45-65 years in good health and CMV-seropositive. The J gene is TRBJ2-5, the V gene TRBV5-1; 7 positions match TRBD1. Sequencing was carried out using PBMCs. The CDR3 loop reads CASSLDRGLIETQYF. CDR3 DNA: TGCGCCAGCAGCTTGGACAGGGGATTGATTGAGACCCAGTACTTC.